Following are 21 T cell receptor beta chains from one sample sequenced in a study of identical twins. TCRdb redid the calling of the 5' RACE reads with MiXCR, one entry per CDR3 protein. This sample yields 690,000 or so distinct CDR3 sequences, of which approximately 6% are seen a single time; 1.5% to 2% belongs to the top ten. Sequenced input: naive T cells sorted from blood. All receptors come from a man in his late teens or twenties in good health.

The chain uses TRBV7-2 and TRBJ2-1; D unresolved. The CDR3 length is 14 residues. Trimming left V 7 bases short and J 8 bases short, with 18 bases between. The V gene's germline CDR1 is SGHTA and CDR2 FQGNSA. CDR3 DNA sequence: TGTGCCAGCACGGCGGCTATGGGAACCCATGAGCAGTTCTTC. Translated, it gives CASTAAMGTHEQFF.

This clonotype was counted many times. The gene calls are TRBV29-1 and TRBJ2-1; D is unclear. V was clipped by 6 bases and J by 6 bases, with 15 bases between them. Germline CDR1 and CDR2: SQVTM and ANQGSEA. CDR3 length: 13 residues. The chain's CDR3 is CSVILGLANEQFF. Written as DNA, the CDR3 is TGCAGCGTCATACTCGGCCTCGCCAATGAGCAGTTCTTC.

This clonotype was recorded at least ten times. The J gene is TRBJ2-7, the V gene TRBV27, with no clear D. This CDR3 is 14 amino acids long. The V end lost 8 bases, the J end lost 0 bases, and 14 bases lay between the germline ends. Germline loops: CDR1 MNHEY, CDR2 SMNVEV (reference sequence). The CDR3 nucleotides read TGTGCCAGCGAGAACTGGAGAAGCTCCTACGAGCAGTACTTC. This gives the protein CASENWRSSYEQYF.

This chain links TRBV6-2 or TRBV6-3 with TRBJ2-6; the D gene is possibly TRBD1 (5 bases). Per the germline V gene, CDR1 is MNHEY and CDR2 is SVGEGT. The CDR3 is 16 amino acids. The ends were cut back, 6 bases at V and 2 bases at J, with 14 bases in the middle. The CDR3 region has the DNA TGTGCCAGCAGCCCGTCCAGGGTCGCTGGGGCCAACGTCCTGACTTTC. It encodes CASSPSRVAGANVLTF.

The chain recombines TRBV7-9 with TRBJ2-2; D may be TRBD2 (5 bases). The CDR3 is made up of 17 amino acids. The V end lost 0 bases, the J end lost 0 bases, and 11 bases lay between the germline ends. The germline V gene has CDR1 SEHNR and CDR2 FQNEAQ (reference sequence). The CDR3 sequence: CASSLAASYANTGELFF. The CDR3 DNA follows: TGTGCCAGCAGCTTAGCGGCTAGCTATGCGAACACCGGGGAGCTGTTTTTT.

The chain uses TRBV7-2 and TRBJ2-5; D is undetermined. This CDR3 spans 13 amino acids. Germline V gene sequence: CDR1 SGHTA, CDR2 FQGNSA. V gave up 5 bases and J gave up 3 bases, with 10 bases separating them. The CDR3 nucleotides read TGTGCCAGCAGCCTAGACTGGGAAGAGACCCAGTACTTC. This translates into CASSLDWEETQYF.

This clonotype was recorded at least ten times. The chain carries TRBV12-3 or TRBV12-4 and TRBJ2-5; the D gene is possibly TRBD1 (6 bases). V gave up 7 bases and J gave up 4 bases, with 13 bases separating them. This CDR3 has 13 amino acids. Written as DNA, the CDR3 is TGTGCCAGCACTAACAGGGTAGGAGAGACCCAGTACTTC. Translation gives CASTNRVGETQYF.

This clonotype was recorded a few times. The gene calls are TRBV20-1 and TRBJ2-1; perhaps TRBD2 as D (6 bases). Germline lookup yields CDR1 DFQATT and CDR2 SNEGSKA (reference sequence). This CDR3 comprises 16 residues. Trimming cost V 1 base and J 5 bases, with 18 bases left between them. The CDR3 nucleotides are TGCAGTGCTAGAGGGTCGGCGGGATGGTACCACAATGAGCAGTTCTTC. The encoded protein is CSARGSAGWYHNEQFF.

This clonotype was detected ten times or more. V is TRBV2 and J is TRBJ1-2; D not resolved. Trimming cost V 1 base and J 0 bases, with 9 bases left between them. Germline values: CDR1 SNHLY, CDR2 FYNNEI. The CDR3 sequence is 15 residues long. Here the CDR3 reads CASSEGRNSNYGYTF. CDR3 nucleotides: TGTGCCAGCAGTGAAGGGAGGAATTCTAACTATGGCTACACCTTC.

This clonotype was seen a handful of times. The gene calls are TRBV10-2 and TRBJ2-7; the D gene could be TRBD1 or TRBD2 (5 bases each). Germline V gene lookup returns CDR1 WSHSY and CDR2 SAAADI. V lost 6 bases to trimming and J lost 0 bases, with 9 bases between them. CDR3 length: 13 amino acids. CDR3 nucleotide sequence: TGCGCCAGCAGCAGGGACCCCTCCTACGAGCAGTACGTC. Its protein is CASSRDPSYEQYV.

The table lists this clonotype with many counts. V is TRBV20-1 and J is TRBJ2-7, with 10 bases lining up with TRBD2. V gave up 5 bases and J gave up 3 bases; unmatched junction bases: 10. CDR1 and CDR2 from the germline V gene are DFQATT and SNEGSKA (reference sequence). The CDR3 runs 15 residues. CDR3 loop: CSAPPAGTSDYEQYF. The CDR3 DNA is TGCAGTGCTCCCCCGGCCGGGACTAGCGACTACGAGCAGTACTTC.

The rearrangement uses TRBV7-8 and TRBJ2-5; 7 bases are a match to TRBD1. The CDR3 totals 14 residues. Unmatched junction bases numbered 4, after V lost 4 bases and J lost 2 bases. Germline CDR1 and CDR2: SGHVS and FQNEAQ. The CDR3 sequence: CASSSRGWQETQYF. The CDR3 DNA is TGTGCCAGCAGCTCCAGGGGGTGGCAAGAGACCCAGTACTTC.

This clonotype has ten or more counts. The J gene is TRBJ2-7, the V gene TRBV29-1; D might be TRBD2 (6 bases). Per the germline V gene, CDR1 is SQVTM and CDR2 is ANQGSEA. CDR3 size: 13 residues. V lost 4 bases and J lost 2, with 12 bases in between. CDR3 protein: CSVGGDSAYEQYF. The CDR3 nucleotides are TGCAGCGTTGGCGGGGACTCAGCCTACGAGCAGTACTTC.

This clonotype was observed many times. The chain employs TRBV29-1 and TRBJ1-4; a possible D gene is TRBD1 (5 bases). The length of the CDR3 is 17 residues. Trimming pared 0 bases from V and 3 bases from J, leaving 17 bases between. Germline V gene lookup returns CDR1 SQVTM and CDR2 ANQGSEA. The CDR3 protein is CSVEDDSGGSPNEKLFF. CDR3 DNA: TGCAGCGTTGAAGATGACTCGGGGGGTTCTCCTAATGAAAAACTGTTTTTT. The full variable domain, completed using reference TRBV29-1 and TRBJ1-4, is SAVISQKPSRDICQRGTSLTIQCQVDSQVTMMFWYRQQPGQSLTLIATANQGSEATYESGFVIDKFPISRPNLTFSTLTVSNMSPEDSSIYLCSVEDDSGGSPNEKLFFGSGTQLSVL.

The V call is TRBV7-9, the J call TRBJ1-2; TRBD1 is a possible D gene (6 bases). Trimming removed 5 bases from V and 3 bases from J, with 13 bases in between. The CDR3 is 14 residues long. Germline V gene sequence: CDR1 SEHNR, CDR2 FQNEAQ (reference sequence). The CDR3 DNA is TGTGCCAGCAGCCCAAGGGGGACCCACTATGGCTACACCTTC. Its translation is CASSPRGTHYGYTF.

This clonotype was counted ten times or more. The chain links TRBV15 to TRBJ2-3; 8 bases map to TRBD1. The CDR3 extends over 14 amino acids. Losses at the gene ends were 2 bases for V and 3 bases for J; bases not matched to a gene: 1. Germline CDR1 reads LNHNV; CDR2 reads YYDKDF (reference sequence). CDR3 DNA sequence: TGTGCCACCAGCAGAAGACAGGGGACAGATACGCAGTATTTT. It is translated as CATSRRQGTDTQYF. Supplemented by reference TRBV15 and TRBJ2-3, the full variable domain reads DAMVIQNPRYQVTQFGKPVTLSCSQTLNHNVMYWYQQKSSQAPKLLFHYYDKDFNNEADTPDNFQSRRPNTSFCFLDIRSPGLGDTAMYLCATSRRQGTDTQYFGPGTRLTVL.

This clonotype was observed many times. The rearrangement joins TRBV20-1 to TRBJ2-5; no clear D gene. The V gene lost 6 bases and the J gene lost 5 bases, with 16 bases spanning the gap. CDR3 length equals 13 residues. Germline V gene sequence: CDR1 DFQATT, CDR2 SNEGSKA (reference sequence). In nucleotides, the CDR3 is TGCAGTGCGGGTCGGCTGCCAGCTGAGACCCAGTACTTC. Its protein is CSAGRLPAETQYF.

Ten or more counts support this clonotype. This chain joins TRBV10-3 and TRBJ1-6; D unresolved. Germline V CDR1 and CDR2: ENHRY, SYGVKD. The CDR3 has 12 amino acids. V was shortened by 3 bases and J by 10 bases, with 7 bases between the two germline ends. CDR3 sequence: CAISDRVSPLHF. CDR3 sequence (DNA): TGTGCCATCAGTGATCGCGTCTCACCCCTCCACTTT.

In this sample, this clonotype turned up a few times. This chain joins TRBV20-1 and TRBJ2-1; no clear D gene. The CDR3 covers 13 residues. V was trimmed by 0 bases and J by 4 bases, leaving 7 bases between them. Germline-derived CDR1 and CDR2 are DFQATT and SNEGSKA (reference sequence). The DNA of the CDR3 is TGCAGTGCTAGAGATCGAGGATACAATGAGCAGTTCTTC. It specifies CSARDRGYNEQFF.

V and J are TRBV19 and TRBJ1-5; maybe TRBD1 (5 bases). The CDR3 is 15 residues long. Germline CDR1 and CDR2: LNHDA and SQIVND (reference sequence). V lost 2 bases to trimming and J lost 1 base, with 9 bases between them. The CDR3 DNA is TGTGCCAGTAGTATAATAGGGGCCAGCAATCAGCCCCAGCATTTT. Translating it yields CASSIIGASNQPQHF. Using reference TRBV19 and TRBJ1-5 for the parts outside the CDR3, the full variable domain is DGGITQSPKYLFRKEGQNVTLSCEQNLNHDAMYWYRQDPGQGLRLIYYSQIVNDFQKGDIAEGYSVSREKKESFPLTVTSAQKNPTAFYLCASSIIGASNQPQHFGDGTRLSIL.

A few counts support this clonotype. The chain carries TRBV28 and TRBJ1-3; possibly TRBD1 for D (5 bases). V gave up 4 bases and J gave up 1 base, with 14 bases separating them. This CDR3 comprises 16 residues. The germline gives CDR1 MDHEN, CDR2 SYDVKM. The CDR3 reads CASSSAGSESGNTIYF. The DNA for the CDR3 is TGTGCCAGCAGTTCCGCAGGGTCTGAGTCTGGAAACACCATATATTTT.